The rows below give T cell receptor beta chains drawn from one sample of a study of cytomegalovirus exposure and HLA in healthy donors. Method: immunoSEQ multiplex PCR; TCRdb's copy keeps in-frame clones and lacks some. Of more than 85,000 clones listed, around 74% are singletons. The sequenced material came from PBMCs. These receptors came from a woman aged 40 to 50 in good health and CMV-seropositive. Both conserved end residues are part of each CDR3. The order of the fields is clone size, J gene, CDR3 length, D gene, V gene, CDR3 DNA, CDR3 protein. The D gene is left open where the match is weak. The size entry is marked missing in some rows and otherwise reads once, few, many or a size class.

>NA|TRBJ2-5|16|NA|TRBV27
TGTGCCAGCAGTTTACGGGGGAGACAGTACCAAGAGACCCAGTACTTC
CASSLRGRQYQETQYF
>NA|TRBJ1-4|14|NA|TRBV5-8
TGTGCCAGCAGCTTGACAGACCCAGATGAAAAACTGTTTTTT
CASSLTDPDEKLFF
>NA|TRBJ2-1|22|NA|TRBV21-1
TGTGCCAGCAGCACCCCTAAAGGGCTAGCGGGGGGGCAGGGGATCATAAAGAGTGAGCAGTTCTTC
CASSTPKGLAGGQGIIKSEQFF
>NA|TRBJ1-3|14|NA|TRBV7-9
TGTGCCAGCAGCTCACAGGGCGGAGGAAACACCATATATTTT
CASSSQGGGNTIYF
>NA|TRBJ2-2|15|NA|TRBV7-8
TGTGCCAGCAGCTTAGGGCGCCAGGGAACCGGGGAGCTGTTTTTT
CASSLGRQGTGELFF
>NA|TRBJ2-7|11|NA|TRBV19
TGTGCCAGTAGTAACGGCTACGAGCAGTACTTC
CASSNGYEQYF
>NA|TRBJ1-1|12|NA|TRBV7-2
TGTGCCAGCAGCACCAGGAACACTGAAGCTTTCTTT
CASSTRNTEAFF
>NA|TRBJ1-1|12|NA|TRBV11-3
TGTGCCAGCAGTCAGGGTGGTGGTGAAGCTTTCTTT
CASSQGGGEAFF
>NA|TRBJ1-1|13|NA|TRBV29-1
TGCAGCGCAACCCCAGATCGAGGGACTGAAGCTTTCTTT
CSATPDRGTEAFF
>NA|TRBJ2-2|16|TRBD1|TRBV11-3
TGTGCCAGCAGCCTCGGACAGGGTGAAGTCACCGGGGAGCTGTTTTTT
CASSLGQGEVTGELFF
>NA|TRBJ1-6|16|NA|TRBV6-1
TGTGCCAGCAGTGGGACCGCGAGGGCGTATAATTCACCCCTCCACTTT
CASSGTARAYNSPLHF
>NA|TRBJ2-3|13|TRBD2|TRBV13
TGTGCCAGCAGACTAGCGGGGGCAGATACGCAGTATTTT
CASRLAGADTQYF
>NA|TRBJ2-2|14|TRBD1|TRBV6-1
TGTGCCACTCTTTGGACAGGACGTACCGGGGAGCTGTTTTTT
CATLWTGRTGELFF
>NA|TRBJ2-2|15|NA|TRBV15
TGTGCCACCAGCAGAGACAGGGGGAACACCGGGGAGCTGTTTTTT
CATSRDRGNTGELFF
>NA|TRBJ1-1|12|NA|TRBV19
TGTGCCAGTAGTACGCCGGCCAGCCAGGGCCACTTT
CASSTPASQGHF
>NA|TRBJ2-7|12|NA|TRBV19
TGTGCCAGTTCGACTGGCTCCTACGAGCAGTACTTC
CASSTGSYEQYF
>once|TRBJ2-3|14|TRBD2|TRBV11-2
TGTGCCAGCAGCACGACTAGCGGGAGGCCTCAGGGGTATTTT
CASSTTSGRPQGYF
>NA|TRBJ2-7|14|NA|TRBV19
TGTGCCAGTAGTCTACCGACAGGCCCCTACGAGCAGTACTTC
CASSLPTGPYEQYF
>NA|TRBJ2-1|16|TRBD1|TRBV4-3
TGCGCCAGCAGCCATGGATCTGGGACAGGCAACAATGAGCAGTTCTTC
CASSHGSGTGNNEQFF
>NA|TRBJ1-3|17|TRBD1|TRBV4-3
TGCGCCAGCAGCCAAGATCGGCAGGGGGCGGCTGGAAACACCATATATTTT
CASSQDRQGAAGNTIYF
>NA|TRBJ2-5|13|TRBD2|TRBV28
TGTGCCAGCAGTTTAGGGGGGGTAGAGACCCAGTACTTC
CASSLGGVETQYF
>few|TRBJ2-5|12|NA|TRBV10-2
TGCGCCAGCAGTGACGTCCGAGAGACCCAGTACTTC
CASSDVRETQYF
>once|TRBJ2-5|16|TRBD2|TRBV4-3
TGCGCCAGCAGCCAAGATAGCGGGGGGGCCGGGGAGACCCAGTACTTC
CASSQDSGGAGETQYF
>NA|TRBJ2-7|17|NA|TRBV1
TGCACCAGCAGCCAAGAGAAGGCGGCGGGAGGAATCTACGAGCAGTACTTC
CTSSQEKAAGGIYEQYF
>NA|TRBJ2-2|17|TRBD1|TRBV5-4
TGTGCCAGCAGCTTGGGTGTAGGGGGCGTGAACACCGGGGAGCTGTTTTTT
CASSLGVGGVNTGELFF
>NA|TRBJ1-4|14|NA|TRBV5-1
TGCGCCAGCAGCGATGGTGGGGGCGGGGAAAAACTGTTTTTT
CASSDGGGGEKLFF
>NA|TRBJ1-2|15|NA|TRBV7-2
TGTGCCAGCAGCTTTCGGGATGGAGGGATATATGGCTACACCTTC
CASSFRDGGIYGYTF
>NA|TRBJ2-6|13|NA|TRBV10-3
TGTGCCATCAGCGAACAGGGGGCCAACGTCCTGACTTTC
CAISEQGANVLTF
>NA|TRBJ2-3|15|NA|TRBV19
TGTGCCAGTAGTCATCCCCGGGGGGCCACAGATACGCAGTATTTT
CASSHPRGATDTQYF
>few|TRBJ2-5|13|NA|TRBV7-3
TGTGCCAGCAGCTCCTCCGGGCAAGAGACCCAGTACTTC
CASSSSGQETQYF
>NA|TRBJ2-2|17|NA|TRBV2
TGTGCCAGCAGTGGGTTAGAACTGCGGGGAAACACCGGGGAGCTGTTTTTT
CASSGLELRGNTGELFF
>NA|TRBJ2-7|15|TRBD1|TRBV28
TGTGCCAGCTGCACCGGACAGGGTAGCTCCTACGAGCAGTACTTC
CASCTGQGSSYEQYF
>few|TRBJ2-7|15|NA|TRBV19
TGTGCCAGTAGTTGGGGGCAATTTAGCTCCTACGAGCAGTACTTC
CASSWGQFSSYEQYF
>NA|TRBJ2-1|18|TRBD2|TRBV7-6
TGTGCCAGCAGCTTGCGGCCTAGCGGGAGGGCCAGGGTGGATGAGCAGTTCTTC
CASSLRPSGRARVDEQFF
>NA|TRBJ2-7|13|NA|TRBV5-1
TGCGCCAGCAGCTCTAGCCTGCCCTACGAGCAGTACTTC
CASSSSLPYEQYF
>NA|TRBJ1-2|16|TRBD1|TRBV19
TGTGCCAGTAGTAGTCTAGGGACAGGGAGGCTCTATGGCTACACCTTC
CASSSLGTGRLYGYTF
>NA|TRBJ2-5|13|NA|TRBV5-1
TGCGCCAGCAGCTTCCGCCCCCGGGAGACCCAGTACTTC
CASSFRPRETQYF
>NA|TRBJ2-5|15|NA|TRBV28
TGTGCCAGCACCAAGGGGGGGATCTACCAAGAGACCCAGTACTTC
CASTKGGIYQETQYF
>NA|TRBJ2-3|15|TRBD2|TRBV9
TGTGCCAGCAGCGTAGGAGGGACTAACACAGATACGCAGTATTTT
CASSVGGTNTDTQYF
>once|TRBJ1-1|16|NA|TRBV10-3
TGTGCCATCAGTGAGTCGGGGGGTTTAATGAACACTGAAGCTTTCTTT
CAISESGGLMNTEAFF
>NA|TRBJ2-7|16|TRBD1|TRBV11-2
TGTGCCAGCAGCCCGCTTGGGCGGACAGGGGCCTACGAGCAGTACTTC
CASSPLGRTGAYEQYF